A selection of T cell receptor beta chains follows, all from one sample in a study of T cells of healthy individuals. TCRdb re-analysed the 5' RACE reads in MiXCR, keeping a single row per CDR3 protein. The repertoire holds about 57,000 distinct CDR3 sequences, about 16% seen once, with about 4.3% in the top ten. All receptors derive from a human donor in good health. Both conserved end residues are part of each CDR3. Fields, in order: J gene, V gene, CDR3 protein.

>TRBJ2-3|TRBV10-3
CAISARPGQGKGMVTDTQYF
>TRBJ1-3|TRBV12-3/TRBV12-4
CASSPGTGHFSGNTIYF
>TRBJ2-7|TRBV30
CAWNWGSSYEQYF
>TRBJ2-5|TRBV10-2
CASRTDSGIETQYF
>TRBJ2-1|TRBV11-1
CASSLEDRSSYNEQFF
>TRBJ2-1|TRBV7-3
CASSQSGRNPSEQFF
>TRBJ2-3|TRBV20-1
CSASGRDTSTDTQYF
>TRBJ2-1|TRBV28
CASSRDGYNEQFF
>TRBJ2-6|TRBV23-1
CASSHMEIGNKHSGANVLTF
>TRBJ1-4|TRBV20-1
CSARPGEKLFF
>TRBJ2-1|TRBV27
CATFTGDNEQFF
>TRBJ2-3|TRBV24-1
CATSDASGGPDTQYF
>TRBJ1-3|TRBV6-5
CASSYSAGGGNTIYF